The next 2 T cell receptor beta chains were all read from a single sample in a study of OX40 agonist ivuxolimab in advanced cancers. The table came from immunoSEQ multiplex PCR; TCRdb's copy has only in-frame clones and leaves some out. There are some 50,000 clones in the sample; 70% to 90% occur only once, and roughly 5% lies in the top ten. The starting material was CD4+ or CD8+ T cells sorted from blood, obtained in a trial of the OX40 agonist ivuxolimab. The receptors were gathered from an adult with an advanced solid tumor such as melanoma, head and neck, liver or kidney cancer.

The rearrangement uses TRBV18 and TRBJ2-1; 11 bases fit TRBD2. This CDR3 comprises 16 residues. Germline V lookup: CDR1 KGHSH, CDR2 LQKENI. J was trimmed by 6 bases and V by 3 bases; bases with no gene match: 7. This chain's CDR3 is CASSPRGTSGANEQFF. The CDR3 region has the DNA TGTGCCAGCTCACCCCGAGGGACTAGCGGAGCCAATGAGCAGTTCTTC.

This chain uses TRBV11-2 with TRBJ2-7; 9 bases map to TRBD2. The length of the CDR3 is 15 residues. V shed 5 bases and J 5 bases; nucleotides not matched to a gene: 10. CDR1 SGHAT and CDR2 FQNNGV come from the germline V gene. CDR3 loop: CASSRRAGGPNEQYF. The CDR3 region has the DNA TGTGCCAGCAGCCGAAGGGCGGGAGGGCCCAACGAGCAGTACTTC.